Listed here are 6 T cell receptor beta chains from one sample, sequenced in a study of CD4 T cells in relation to SARS-CoV-2 and coronaviruses. These TCRs are of unknown antigen specificity. Clones were sequenced by immunoSEQ multiplex PCR, and TCRdb holds only the in-frame ones, with some missing. The table shows roughly 45,000 clones, with almost 85% occurring only once. The specimen was naive CD4+ T cells from PBMCs, cultured in vitro. Subset of the sample: naive CD4+ T cells isolated by negative enrichment. The receptors stem from an adult with COVID-19.

This clone was detected a few times. The chain employs TRBV3-1 (or the pseudogene TRBV3-2) and TRBJ2-5; the D is unclear. The CDR3 has 12 residues. The ends were cut back, 5 bases at V and 1 base at J, with 5 bases in the middle. The germline V gene has CDR1 LGHDT and CDR2 YNNKEL (reference sequence). The CDR3 region has the DNA TGTGCCAGCAGCTTTTCCCAAGAGACCCAGTACTTC. It yields the protein CASSFSQETQYF.

V is TRBV28 and J is TRBJ2-2, with D hard to call. V lost 5 bases to trimming and J lost 5 bases, with 15 bases between them. CDR3 length: 15 residues. Germline V gene data show CDR1 as MDHEN and CDR2 as SYDVKM. CDR3 nucleotide sequence: TGTGCCAGCAGTCTCATCCTGGGAAGGACCGGGGAGCTGTTTTTT. This sequence encodes CASSLILGRTGELFF.

The gene calls are TRBV2 and TRBJ2-7; D ambiguous. V dropped 0 bases and J dropped 2 bases, with 17 bases sitting between them. This CDR3 region has 17 residues. CDR1 SNHLY and CDR2 FYNNEI come from the germline V gene. In DNA form, the CDR3 reads TGTGCCAGCAGTGAAGCGTTCCGACTGCTTCGACCCTACGAGCAGTACTTC. Encoded protein: CASSEAFRLLRPYEQYF.

The chain joins TRBV5-1 to TRBJ1-1; weak D call: TRBD1 (6 bases). V was clipped by 2 bases and J by 4 bases, with 12 bases between them. The CDR3 contains 14 residues. Per the germline V gene, CDR1 is SGHRS and CDR2 is YFSETQ. CDR3 protein: CASSLQKGGTEAFF. CDR3 coding DNA: TGCGCCAGCAGCTTACAGAAGGGGGGCACTGAAGCTTTCTTT. Looking up the rest from reference TRBV5-1 and TRBJ1-1 gives the full variable domain: KAGVTQTPRYLIKTRGQQVTLSCSPISGHRSVSWYQQTPGQGLQFLFEYFSETQRNKGNFPGRFSGRQFSNSRSEMNVSTLELGDSALYLCASSLQKGGTEAFFGQGTRLTVV.

This sequence joins TRBV5-1 and TRBJ2-3, with D perhaps TRBD1 (6 bases). Germline V gene sequence: CDR1 SGHRS, CDR2 YFSETQ. Trimming shortened V by 0 bases and J by 0 bases, and 11 bases separated the two germline ends. The CDR3 extends over 16 amino acids. DNA for the CDR3: TGCGCCAGCAGCTTGGCCGGGACAACAAGCACAGATACGCAGTATTTT. Amino acid sequence: CASSLAGTTSTDTQYF.

The table lists this clone with a few counts. This chain connects TRBV6-2 or TRBV6-3 to TRBJ1-5; no reliable D call. The CDR3 contains 14 residues. CDR1 is MNHEY, CDR2 SVGEGT, per germline. Trimming took 4 bases from V and 10 from J, leaving 17 bases between them. The CDR3 is CASSFRRRSIPQHF. The CDR3 DNA follows: TGTGCCAGCAGTTTCCGCCGTCGTTCTATCCCCCAGCATTTT.